The source of this T cell receptor beta chain is a study of T cell responses to AZD1222 COVID-19 vaccine. This CDR3 is 12 amino acids long. Germline V gene data show CDR1 as SNHLY and CDR2 as FYNNEI. V lost 7 bases to trimming and J lost 2 bases, with 8 bases between them. This clone has a single count. Here immunoSEQ multiplex PCR was the method, and the copy in TCRdb shows in-frame clones only, minus some. The sample has 95,000 to 150,000 clones, approximately 85% seen once. The sequence derives from an adult in good health. This sample comprised peripheral blood, obtained on day 0 of AZD1222 vaccination. The chain couples TRBV2 to TRBJ2-5; no clear D gene. Here the CDR3 DNA reads TGTGCCAGCACCCCCCGGCAAGAGACCCAGTACTTC. Translating gives CASTPRQETQYF.